The rows below give T cell receptor beta chains drawn from one sample of a study of blood T cell repertoires in COVID-19. The protocol was immunoSEQ multiplex PCR, while the TCRdb copy is restricted to in-frame clones and leaves out a portion. The repertoire holds approximately 140,000 clones, with approximately 86% as singletons. The sample taken for sequencing was peripheral blood. These receptors originate from a man between 65 and 85 years old with acute or convalescent COVID-19. CDR3s include the opening cysteine and the closing phenylalanine or tryptophan. The D gene is left open where the match is weak. Rows may omit the clone size; those that give it use once, few, many or a size class.

>TRBJ1-5|TRBD1|NA|TRBV28
TGTGCCAGCAGGCACCTGACAGGGTTAAGTCAGCCCCAGCATTTT
CASRHLTGLSQPQHF
>TRBJ1-6|NA|few|TRBV15
TGTGCCACCAGCAAGGAGGGTTTGAATTCACCCCTCCACTTT
CATSKEGLNSPLHF
>TRBJ2-2|NA|NA|TRBV28
TGTGCCAGCAGTTCGGCTAGAGGAGCCATGAACACCGGGGAGCTGTTTTTT
CASSSARGAMNTGELFF
>TRBJ2-3|NA|once|TRBV7-9
TGTGCCAGCAGCTTAGTACGGGATCTAGATACGCAGTATTTT
CASSLVRDLDTQYF
>TRBJ2-2|NA|NA|TRBV24-1
TGTGCCACCAGCCCGACAGTCTGGACCGGGGAGCTGTTTTTT
CATSPTVWTGELFF
>TRBJ2-1|TRBD2|few|TRBV2
TGTGCCAGCAGTCCCGGGACTAGCGCCTACAATGAGCAGTTCTTC
CASSPGTSAYNEQFF
>TRBJ2-3|NA|NA|TRBV5-4
TGTGCCAGCCAATGGGAGGTCACAGATACGCAGTATTTT
CASQWEVTDTQYF
>TRBJ1-1|NA|NA|TRBV7-2
TGTGCCAGCAGCTTAGCGAGGGAGGGTGAAGCTTTCTTT
CASSLAREGEAFF
>TRBJ2-1|TRBD2|NA|TRBV2
TGTGCCAGCAGTGACGGGAGGGGAGGCAATGAGCAGTTCTTC
CASSDGRGGNEQFF
>TRBJ1-5|NA|NA|TRBV6-4
TGTGCCAGCAGTGACCGGAGACCGCCCGGGGGGGATGCTTTACATCAGCCCCAGCATTTT
CASSDRRPPGGDALHQPQHF
>TRBJ1-4|NA|NA|TRBV19
TGTGCCAGTACCCCCGGGAGGGGGGCTACAACTAATGAAAAACTGTTTTTT
CASTPGRGATTNEKLFF
>TRBJ2-5|TRBD2|NA|TRBV5-1
TGCGCCAGCGCCACCCAGACTAGCGTTGAAGAGACCCAGTACTTC
CASATQTSVEETQYF
>TRBJ2-5|TRBD2|NA|TRBV14
TGTGCCAGCAGCCAAGATCTAGCGGGAGGTTTCGAGACCCAGTACTTC
CASSQDLAGGFETQYF
>TRBJ2-1|TRBD2|NA|TRBV5-3
TGTGCCAGAAGCTTGGGACTAGCCCCGGTCGGTCCAAAAGTCAATGAGCAGTTCTTC
CARSLGLAPVGPKVNEQFF
>TRBJ2-7|TRBD2|NA|TRBV18
TGTGCCAGCTCCCCGACTAGCGGGAGGCCCGCCGGAGAGCAGTACTTC
CASSPTSGRPAGEQYF
>TRBJ2-6|TRBD1|many|TRBV28
TGTGCCAGCGATTCCGGGACAGGCCTTCTTTCTGGGGCCAACGTCCTGACTTTC
CASDSGTGLLSGANVLTF
>TRBJ1-2|NA|NA|TRBV7-8
TGTGCCAGCAGCTTAGCAATAGGACAGAACTATGGCTACACCTTC
CASSLAIGQNYGYTF
>TRBJ1-1|NA|NA|TRBV6-2/TRBV6-3
TGTGCCAGCAGTTACAGGCGGCAGGACAGAAAAGCTTTCTTT
CASSYRRQDRKAFF
>TRBJ2-2|NA|once|TRBV6-5
TGTGCCAGCAGCGGACTCTACACCGGGGAGCTGTTTTTT
CASSGLYTGELFF
>TRBJ2-2|TRBD1|NA|TRBV6-5
TGTGCCAGCGCGGGACAGGACACCGGGGAGCTGTTTTTT
CASAGQDTGELFF
>TRBJ2-1|TRBD2|NA|TRBV29-1
TGCAGCGTTGAAATCTCGGCGGGAGGGCCCAATGAGCAGTTCTTC
CSVEISAGGPNEQFF
>TRBJ2-2|TRBD1|few|TRBV6-5
TGTGCCAGCAGTTACCGCCGGACAGGGAGCACCGGGGAGCTGTTTTTT
CASSYRRTGSTGELFF
>TRBJ2-5|NA|once|TRBV2
TGTGCCAGCAGTGAGACAGGCCTCCACCAAGAGACCCAGTACTTC
CASSETGLHQETQYF
>TRBJ2-7|TRBD2|NA|TRBV5-1
TGCGCCAGCAGCCCGGGCAGCGGGAGGGCGTACGAGCAGTACTTC
CASSPGSGRAYEQYF
>TRBJ2-2|NA|NA|TRBV11-3
TGTGCCAGCAGCTTAACAAGAAACACCGGGGAGCTGTTTTTT
CASSLTRNTGELFF
>TRBJ2-7|TRBD2|NA|TRBV28
TGTGCCAGCAGTCCTGGACTAGCGGGACTCTACGAGCAGTACTTC
CASSPGLAGLYEQYF
>TRBJ2-7|NA|NA|TRBV5-1
TGCGCCAGCAGCCTCGCATCTCTGGGGGGCGAGCAGTACTTC
CASSLASLGGEQYF
>TRBJ2-2|NA|NA|TRBV18
TGTGCCAGCTCACCGCAGGGGGGCACCGGGGAGCTGTTTTTT
CASSPQGGTGELFF
>TRBJ1-5|NA|NA|TRBV2
TGTGCCAGCAGAGCTAGGACAGACAATCAGCCCCAGCATTTT
CASRARTDNQPQHF
>TRBJ2-2|TRBD2|NA|TRBV19
TGTGCCAGTAGTAACCGGCAATGGACTAGCGGGAGAGGGCCCACCGGGGAGCTGTTTTTT
CASSNRQWTSGRGPTGELFF
>TRBJ2-1|TRBD2|NA|TRBV6-5
TGTGCCAGCAGTTCCCCCCTAGCGGCCACCTACAATGAGCAGTTCTTC
CASSSPLAATYNEQFF
>TRBJ2-1|TRBD2|NA|TRBV19
TGTGCCAGTAGTCCCCGGACTAGCGGGAGCAATGAGCAGTTCTTC
CASSPRTSGSNEQFF
>TRBJ1-2|TRBD1|NA|TRBV5-4
TGTGCCAGCAGGGGACAGGGGTACTATGGCTACACCTTC
CASRGQGYYGYTF
>TRBJ2-2|TRBD1|once|TRBV2
TGTGCCAGCAGTGGGACAGGGGTCACCGGGGAGCTGTTTTTT
CASSGTGVTGELFF
>TRBJ2-2|NA|NA|TRBV7-3
TGTGCCAGCAGCCCGGGTAGTGGTGGCGGGGAGCTGTTTTTT
CASSPGSGGGELFF
>TRBJ2-7|NA|NA|TRBV6-5
TGTGCCAGCAGTTACGAACAGGCCCAAAGCTCCTACGAGCAGTACTTC
CASSYEQAQSSYEQYF
>TRBJ2-1|TRBD2|NA|TRBV6-1
TGTGCCAGCAGTGAAGCGGGACTAGCGTACTACAATGAGCAGTTCTTC
CASSEAGLAYYNEQFF
>TRBJ1-1|TRBD1|NA|TRBV28
TGTGCCAGCATCTCTCGGCCCGGGACAGGGAGGGCTGAAGCTTTCTTT
CASISRPGTGRAEAFF
>TRBJ2-7|TRBD2|NA|TRBV11-2
TGTGCCAGCAGCTTCGCCGGGACTAGCGGGAGGGTGGCCTACGAGCAGTACTTC
CASSFAGTSGRVAYEQYF
>TRBJ2-3|TRBD2|few|TRBV27
TGTGCCAGCAGTTTATATGCTGCGGGAGGGTCCAGTTTCAGCACAGATACGCAGTATTTT
CASSLYAAGGSSFSTDTQYF
>TRBJ2-1|TRBD2|NA|TRBV3-1/TRBV3-2
TGTGCCAGCAGCCAAAGTCCGGGAGGCCCCCATGAGCAGTTCTTC
CASSQSPGGPHEQFF
>TRBJ2-1|NA|few|TRBV6-5
TGTGCCAGCAGTTATGTCTGGGGCGAGCAGTTCTTC
CASSYVWGEQFF
>TRBJ1-1|NA|NA|TRBV28
TGTGCCAGCAGTTTAGTACAGTTTAACACTGAAGCTTTCTTT
CASSLVQFNTEAFF
>TRBJ1-2|NA|NA|TRBV7-2
TGTGCCAGCAGCTTGGGGGCGCAAGGCTATGGCTACACCTTC
CASSLGAQGYGYTF
>TRBJ2-1|TRBD2|NA|TRBV2
TGTGCCAGCAGGCCCCGGCTAGCGGGAGGGGGGGATGAGCAGTTCTTC
CASRPRLAGGGDEQFF
>TRBJ1-3|NA|once|TRBV6-1
TGTGCCAGCAGTGCTTCTCGTCGGGGCTCTGGAAACACCATATATTTT
CASSASRRGSGNTIYF
>TRBJ2-7|TRBD2|NA|TRBV28
TGTGCCAGCAGTTTATATGGACCCGGGACTAGCGGGACAGGGGGCTCCTACGAGCAGTACTTC
CASSLYGPGTSGTGGSYEQYF
>TRBJ2-7|TRBD2|NA|TRBV7-3
TGTGCCAGCAGCCGGGGAGGGTCGGGCTACGAGCAGTACTTC
CASSRGGSGYEQYF
>TRBJ1-6|TRBD1|NA|TRBV7-6
TGTGCCAGCAGCTTAACGGTTGGGACAGGGGATTATAATTCACCCCTCCACTTT
CASSLTVGTGDYNSPLHF
>TRBJ1-2|TRBD1|NA|TRBV19
TGTGCCAGTAGTATGGACAGGGGCGGCGACACCTTC
CASSMDRGGDTF
>TRBJ2-3|NA|few|TRBV28
TGTGCCAGCAGTCAATTTGGCGGATCCACAGATACGCAGTATTTT
CASSQFGGSTDTQYF
>TRBJ2-6|TRBD1|NA|TRBV14
TGTGCCAGCAGCCAAGGCGGACAGGGGAGGGTCTCTGGGGCCAACGTCCTGACTTTC
CASSQGGQGRVSGANVLTF
>TRBJ2-3|TRBD2|NA|TRBV5-1
TGCGCCAGCAGCCCAGGACTAGCGGTCACAGATACGCAGTATTTT
CASSPGLAVTDTQYF
>TRBJ2-2|TRBD2|NA|TRBV5-5
TGTGCCAGCAGCTTGGGACTAGCGGGCTACACCGGGGAGCTGTTTTTT
CASSLGLAGYTGELFF
>TRBJ2-5|TRBD1|NA|TRBV19
TGTGCCAGTAGCATCGCAGGGGACAGGGGAATGGCCCAGTACTTC
CASSIAGDRGMAQYF